This T cell receptor (beta chain) was identified in a study of OX40 agonist ivuxolimab in advanced cancers. At the level of the study: Two cutaneous melanoma patients and one hepatocellular carcinoma patient, three in all, had partial responses.

Study-wide findings and caveats: It was not determined which antigens were specifically recognized by the peripheral T cells that had undergone clonal expansion. Among the nonresponders, some also had low normalized T-cell clonal expansion. Circulating CD4+ and CD8+ T cells showed clonal expansion by week 6 at 0.1 to 3.0 mg/kg.

Clones were sequenced by immunoSEQ multiplex PCR, and TCRdb holds only the in-frame ones, with some missing. Of about 80,000 clones listed, over 85% are singletons. The germline CDR1 and CDR2 sequences are SGHNT and YYREEE (reference sequence). This CDR3 is built from 15 residues. The V and J ends lost 0 bases and 1 base respectively, with 11 bases between them. As to this clone: The antigen is unknown.

The chain combines TRBV5-4 with TRBJ2-7, with a possible D match to TRBD2 (5 bases). The sample consisted of CD4+ or CD8+ T cells sorted from blood, taken in a trial of the OX40 agonist ivuxolimab. The clonotype comes from an adult with an advanced solid tumor such as melanoma, head and neck, liver or kidney cancer. Written as DNA, the CDR3 is TGTGCCAGCAGCTTGGCTCAGCGGCCATCCTACGAGCAGTACTTC. It codes for CASSLAQRPSYEQYF. Full variable domain (remainder filled in from reference TRBV5-4 and TRBJ2-7): ETGVTQSPTHLIKTRGQQVTLRCSSQSGHNTVSWYQQALGQGPQFIFQYYREEENGRGNFPPRFSGLQFPNYSSELNVNALELDDSALYLCASSLAQRPSYEQYFGPGTRLTVT.